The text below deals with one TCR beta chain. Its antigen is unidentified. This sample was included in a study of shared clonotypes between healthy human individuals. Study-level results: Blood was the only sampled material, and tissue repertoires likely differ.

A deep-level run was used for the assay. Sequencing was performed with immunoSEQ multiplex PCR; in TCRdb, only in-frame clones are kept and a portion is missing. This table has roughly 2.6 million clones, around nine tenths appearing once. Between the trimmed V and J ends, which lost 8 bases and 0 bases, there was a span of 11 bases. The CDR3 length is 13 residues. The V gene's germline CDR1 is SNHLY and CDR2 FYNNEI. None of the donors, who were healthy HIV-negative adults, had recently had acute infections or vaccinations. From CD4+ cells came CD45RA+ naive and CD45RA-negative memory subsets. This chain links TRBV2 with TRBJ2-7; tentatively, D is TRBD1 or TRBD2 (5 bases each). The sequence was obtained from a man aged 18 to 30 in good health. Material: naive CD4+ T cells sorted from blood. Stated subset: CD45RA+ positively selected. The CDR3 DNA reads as TGTGCCAGCCGGGGACGATTCTCCTACGAGCAGTACTTC. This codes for CASRGRFSYEQYF.